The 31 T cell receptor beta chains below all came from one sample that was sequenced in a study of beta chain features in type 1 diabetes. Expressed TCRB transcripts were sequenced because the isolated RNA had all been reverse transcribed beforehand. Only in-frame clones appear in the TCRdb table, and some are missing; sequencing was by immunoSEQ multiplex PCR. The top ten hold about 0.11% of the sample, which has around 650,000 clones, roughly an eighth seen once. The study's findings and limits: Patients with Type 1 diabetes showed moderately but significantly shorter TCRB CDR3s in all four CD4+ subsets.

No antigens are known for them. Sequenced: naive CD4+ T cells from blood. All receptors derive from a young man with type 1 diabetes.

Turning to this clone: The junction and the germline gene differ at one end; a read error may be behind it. The CDR3: CAGRESSTGELFF. CDR3 sequence (DNA): TGTGCCGGCAGAGAGTCGAGCACCGGGGAGCTGTTTTTT. V usage is TRBV2 and J usage is TRBJ2-2; D is ambiguous. This CDR3 is 13 amino acids long. Germline lookup yields CDR1 SNHLY and CDR2 FYNNEI.

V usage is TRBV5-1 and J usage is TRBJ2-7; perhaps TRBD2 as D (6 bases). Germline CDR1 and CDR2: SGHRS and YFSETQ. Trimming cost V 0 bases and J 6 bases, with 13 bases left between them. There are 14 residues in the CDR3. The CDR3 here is CASSLVGSAGEQYF. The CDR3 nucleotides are TGCGCCAGCAGCTTGGTCGGGAGTGCGGGCGAGCAGTACTTC.

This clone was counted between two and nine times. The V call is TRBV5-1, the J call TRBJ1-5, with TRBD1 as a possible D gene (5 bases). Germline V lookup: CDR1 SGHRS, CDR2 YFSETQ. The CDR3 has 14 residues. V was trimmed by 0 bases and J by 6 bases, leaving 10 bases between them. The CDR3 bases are TGCGCCAGCAGCTTGGAGGGGAGGTTTCAGCCCCAGCATTTT. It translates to CASSLEGRFQPQHF. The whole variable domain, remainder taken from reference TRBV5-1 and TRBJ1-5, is KAGVTQTPRYLIKTRGQQVTLSCSPISGHRSVSWYQQTPGQGLQFLFEYFSETQRNKGNFPGRFSGRQFSNSRSEMNVSTLELGDSALYLCASSLEGRFQPQHFGDGTRLSIL.

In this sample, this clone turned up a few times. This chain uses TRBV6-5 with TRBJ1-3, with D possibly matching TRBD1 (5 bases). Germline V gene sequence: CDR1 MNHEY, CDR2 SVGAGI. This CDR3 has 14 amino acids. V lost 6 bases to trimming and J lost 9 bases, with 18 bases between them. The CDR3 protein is CASRAPGLPTTIYF. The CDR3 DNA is TGTGCCAGCAGGGCACCGGGACTGCCGACCACCATATATTTT.

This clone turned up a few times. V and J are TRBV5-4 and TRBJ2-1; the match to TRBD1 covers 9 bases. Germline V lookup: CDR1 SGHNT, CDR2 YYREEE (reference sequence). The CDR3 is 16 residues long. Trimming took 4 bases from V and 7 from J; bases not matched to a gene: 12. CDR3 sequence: CASSSPRDRELNEQFF. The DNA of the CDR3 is TGTGCCAGCAGCAGCCCCCGGGACAGGGAATTGAATGAGCAGTTCTTC.

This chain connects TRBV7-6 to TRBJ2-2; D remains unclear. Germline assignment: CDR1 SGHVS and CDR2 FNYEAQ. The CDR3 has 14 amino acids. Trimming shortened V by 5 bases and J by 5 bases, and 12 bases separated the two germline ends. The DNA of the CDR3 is TGTGCCAGCAGCCCAAAGACTGGTACCGGGGAGCTGTTTTTT. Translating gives CASSPKTGTGELFF.

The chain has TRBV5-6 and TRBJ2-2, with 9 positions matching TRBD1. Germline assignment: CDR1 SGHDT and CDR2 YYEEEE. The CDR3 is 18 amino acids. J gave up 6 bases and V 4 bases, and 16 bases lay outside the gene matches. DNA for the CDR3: TGTGCCAGCAGCCTCGGCCAAGGGACAGGGTCTATCCCCGGGGAGCTGTTTTTT. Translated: CASSLGQGTGSIPGELFF.

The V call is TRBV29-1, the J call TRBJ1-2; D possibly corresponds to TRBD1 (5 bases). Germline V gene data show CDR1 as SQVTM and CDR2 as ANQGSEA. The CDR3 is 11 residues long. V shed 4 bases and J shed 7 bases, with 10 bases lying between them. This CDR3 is CSVGQLGGYTF. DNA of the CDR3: TGCAGCGTTGGACAGTTAGGTGGCTACACCTTC.

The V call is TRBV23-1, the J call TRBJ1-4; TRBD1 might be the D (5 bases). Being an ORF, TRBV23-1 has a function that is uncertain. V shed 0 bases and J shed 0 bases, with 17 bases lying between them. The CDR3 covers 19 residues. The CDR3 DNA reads TGCGCCAGCAGTCAATCCCCGGCACAGGACGGTGCAACTAATGAAAAACTGTTTTTT. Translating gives CASSQSPAQDGATNEKLFF.

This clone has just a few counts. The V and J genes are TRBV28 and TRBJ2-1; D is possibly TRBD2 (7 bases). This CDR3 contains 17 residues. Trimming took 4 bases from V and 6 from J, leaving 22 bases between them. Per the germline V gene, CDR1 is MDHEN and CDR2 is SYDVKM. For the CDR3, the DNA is TGTGCCAGCAGTTCCCTCATGAGGGGGGGGACTTTCAATGAGCAGTTCTTC. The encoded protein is CASSSLMRGGTFNEQFF.

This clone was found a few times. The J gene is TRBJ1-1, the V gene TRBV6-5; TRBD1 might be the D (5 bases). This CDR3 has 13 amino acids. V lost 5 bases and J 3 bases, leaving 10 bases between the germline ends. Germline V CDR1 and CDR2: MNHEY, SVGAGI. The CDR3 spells CASSRIRDTEAFF. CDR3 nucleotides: TGTGCCAGCAGTAGAATCAGGGACACTGAAGCTTTCTTT.

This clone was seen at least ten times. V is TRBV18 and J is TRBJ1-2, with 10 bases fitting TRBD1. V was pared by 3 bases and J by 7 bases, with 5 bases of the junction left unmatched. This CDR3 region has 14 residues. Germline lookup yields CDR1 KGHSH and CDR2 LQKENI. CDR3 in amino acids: CASSPGQGSVGYTF. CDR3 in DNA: TGTGCCAGCTCACCGGGACAGGGGAGCGTTGGCTACACCTTC. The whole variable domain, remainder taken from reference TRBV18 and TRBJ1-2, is NAGVMQNPRHLVRRRGQEARLRCSPMKGHSHVYWYRQLPEEGLKFMVYLQKENIIDESGMPKERFSAEFPKEGPSILRIQQVVRGDSAAYFCASSPGQGSVGYTFGSGTRLTVV.

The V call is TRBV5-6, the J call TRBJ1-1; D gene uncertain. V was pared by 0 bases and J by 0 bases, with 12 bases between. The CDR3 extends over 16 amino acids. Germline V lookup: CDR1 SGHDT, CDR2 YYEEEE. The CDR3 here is CASSLVEGPMNTEAFF. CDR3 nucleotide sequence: TGTGCCAGCAGCTTGGTCGAAGGTCCCATGAACACTGAAGCTTTCTTT.

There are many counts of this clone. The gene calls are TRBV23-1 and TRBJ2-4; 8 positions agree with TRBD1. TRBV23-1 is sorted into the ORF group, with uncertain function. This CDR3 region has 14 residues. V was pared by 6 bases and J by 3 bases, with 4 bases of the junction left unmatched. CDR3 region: CASRGTGHKNIQYF. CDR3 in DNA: TGCGCCAGCAGAGGGACAGGACACAAAAACATTCAGTACTTC.

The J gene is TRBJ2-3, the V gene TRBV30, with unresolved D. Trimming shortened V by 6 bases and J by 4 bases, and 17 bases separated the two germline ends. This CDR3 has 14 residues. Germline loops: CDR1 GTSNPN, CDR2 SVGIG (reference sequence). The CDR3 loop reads CACRWTGRSDTQYF. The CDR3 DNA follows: TGTGCCTGCCGATGGACCGGTAGGTCAGATACGCAGTATTTT.

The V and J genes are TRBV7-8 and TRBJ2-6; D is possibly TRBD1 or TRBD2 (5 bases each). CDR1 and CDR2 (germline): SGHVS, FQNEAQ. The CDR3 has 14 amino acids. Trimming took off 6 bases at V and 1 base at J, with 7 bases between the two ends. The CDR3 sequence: CASRRGSGANVLTF. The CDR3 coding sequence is TGTGCCAGCAGGAGGGGATCTGGGGCCAACGTCCTGACTTTC. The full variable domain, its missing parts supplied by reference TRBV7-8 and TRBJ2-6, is GAGVSQSPRYKVAKRGQDVALRCDPISGHVSLFWYQQALGQGPEFLTYFQNEAQLDKSGLPSDRFFAERPEGSVSTLKIQRTQQEDSAVYLCASRRGSGANVLTFGAGSRLTVL.

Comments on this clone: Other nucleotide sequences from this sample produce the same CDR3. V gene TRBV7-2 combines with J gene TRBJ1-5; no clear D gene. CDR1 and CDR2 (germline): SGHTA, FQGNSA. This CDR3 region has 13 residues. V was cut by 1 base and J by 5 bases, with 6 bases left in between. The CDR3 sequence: CASSLVGDQPQHF. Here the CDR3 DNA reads TGTGCCAGCAGCTTAGTTGGGGATCAGCCCCAGCATTTT.

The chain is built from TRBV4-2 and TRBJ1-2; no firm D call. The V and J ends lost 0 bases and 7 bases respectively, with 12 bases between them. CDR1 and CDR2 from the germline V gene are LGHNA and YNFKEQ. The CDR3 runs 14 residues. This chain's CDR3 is CASSQDLGGSGYTF. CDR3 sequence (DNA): TGTGCCAGCAGCCAAGATCTGGGAGGGAGTGGCTACACCTTC.

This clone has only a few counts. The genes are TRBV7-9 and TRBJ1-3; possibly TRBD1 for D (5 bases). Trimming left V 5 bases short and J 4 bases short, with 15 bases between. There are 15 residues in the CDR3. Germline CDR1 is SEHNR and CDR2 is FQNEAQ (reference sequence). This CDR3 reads CASSPLGASGNTIYF. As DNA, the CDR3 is TGTGCCAGCAGCCCACTCGGGGCCTCGGGAAACACCATATATTTT.

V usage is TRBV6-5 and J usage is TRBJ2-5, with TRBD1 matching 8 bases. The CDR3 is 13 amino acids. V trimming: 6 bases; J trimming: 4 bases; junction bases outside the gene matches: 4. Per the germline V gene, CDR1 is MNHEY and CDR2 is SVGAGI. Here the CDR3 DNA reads TGTGCCAGCAGACCCACAGGGGGAGAGACCCAGTACTTC. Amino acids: CASRPTGGETQYF.

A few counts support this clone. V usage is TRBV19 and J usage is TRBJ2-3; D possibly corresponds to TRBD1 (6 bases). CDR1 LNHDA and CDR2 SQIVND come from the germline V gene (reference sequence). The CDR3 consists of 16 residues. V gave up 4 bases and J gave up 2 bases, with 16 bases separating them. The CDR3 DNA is TGTGCCAGTAGTAAAAGACAGGAGACCTTCACAGATACGCAGTATTTT. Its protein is CASSKRQETFTDTQYF.

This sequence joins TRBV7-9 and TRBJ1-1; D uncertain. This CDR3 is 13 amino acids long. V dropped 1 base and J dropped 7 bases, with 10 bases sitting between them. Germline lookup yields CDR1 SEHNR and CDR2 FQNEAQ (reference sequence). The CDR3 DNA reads TGTGCCAGCAGCTTAGACCACGGGTATGAAGCTTTCTTT. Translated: CASSLDHGYEAFF.

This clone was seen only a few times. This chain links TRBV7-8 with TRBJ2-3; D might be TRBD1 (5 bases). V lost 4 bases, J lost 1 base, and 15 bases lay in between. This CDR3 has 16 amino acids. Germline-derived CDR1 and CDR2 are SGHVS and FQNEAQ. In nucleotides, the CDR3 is TGTGCCAGCAGCTATTCCCTAGGGGTGGGCACAGATACGCAGTATTTT. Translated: CASSYSLGVGTDTQYF.

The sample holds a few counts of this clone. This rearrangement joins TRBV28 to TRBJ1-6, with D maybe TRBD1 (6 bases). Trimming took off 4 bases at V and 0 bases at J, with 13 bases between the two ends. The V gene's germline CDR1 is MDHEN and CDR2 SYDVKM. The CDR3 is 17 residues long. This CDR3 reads CASSSPGQSSYNSPLHF. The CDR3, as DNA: TGTGCCAGCAGTTCTCCGGGACAAAGCTCCTATAATTCACCCCTCCACTTT. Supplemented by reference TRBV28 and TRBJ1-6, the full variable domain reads DVKVTQSSRYLVKRTGEKVFLECVQDMDHENMFWYRQDPGLGLRLIYFSYDVKMKEKGDIPEGYSVSREKKERFSLILESASTNQTSMYLCASSSPGQSSYNSPLHFGNGTRLTVT.

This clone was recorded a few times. CDR3 nucleotide sequence: TGTGCCAGCAGCCAAGAGGGGCAGGATGAAAAACTGTTTTTT. Protein product: CASSQEGQDEKLFF. The chain recombines TRBV4-2 with TRBJ1-4; a weak D match, TRBD1 (5 bases). Per germline, CDR1 LGHNA and CDR2 YNFKEQ. The CDR3 length is 14 residues. V lost 0 bases to trimming and J lost 6 bases, with 8 bases between them.

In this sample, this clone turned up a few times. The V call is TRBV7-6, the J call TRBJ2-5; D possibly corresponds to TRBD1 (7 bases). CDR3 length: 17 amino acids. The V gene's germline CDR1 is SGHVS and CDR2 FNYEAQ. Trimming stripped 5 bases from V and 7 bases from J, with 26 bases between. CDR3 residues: CASSLVGGTAPPGTQYF. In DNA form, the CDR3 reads TGTGCCAGCAGCCTCGTAGGAGGGACAGCACCCCCGGGGACCCAGTACTTC.

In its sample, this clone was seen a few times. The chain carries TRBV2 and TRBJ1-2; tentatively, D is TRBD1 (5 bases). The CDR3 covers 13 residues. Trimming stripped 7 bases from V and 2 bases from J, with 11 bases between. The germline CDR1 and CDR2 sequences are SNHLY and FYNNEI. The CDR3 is CASTDQGNYGYTF. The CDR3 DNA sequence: TGTGCCAGCACGGATCAGGGAAACTATGGCTACACCTTC.

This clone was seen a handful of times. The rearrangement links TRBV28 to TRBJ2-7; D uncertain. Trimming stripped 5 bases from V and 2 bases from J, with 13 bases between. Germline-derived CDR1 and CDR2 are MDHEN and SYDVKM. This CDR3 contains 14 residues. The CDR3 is CASSPHHGAYEQYF. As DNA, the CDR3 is TGTGCCAGCAGTCCTCACCACGGTGCCTACGAGCAGTACTTC.

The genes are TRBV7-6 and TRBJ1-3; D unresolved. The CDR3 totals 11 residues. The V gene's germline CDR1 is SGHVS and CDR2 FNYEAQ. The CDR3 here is CAVKSGNTIYF. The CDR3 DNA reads TGTGCAGTTAAGTCTGGAAACACCATATATTTT.

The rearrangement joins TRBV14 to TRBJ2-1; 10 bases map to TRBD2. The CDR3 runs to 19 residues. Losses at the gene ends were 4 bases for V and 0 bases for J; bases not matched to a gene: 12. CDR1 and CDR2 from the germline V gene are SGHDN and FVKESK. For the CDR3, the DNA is TGTGCCAGCAGCCGTGGACTAGCGGAACTCACAAGCTCCTACAATGAGCAGTTCTTC. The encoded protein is CASSRGLAELTSSYNEQFF.

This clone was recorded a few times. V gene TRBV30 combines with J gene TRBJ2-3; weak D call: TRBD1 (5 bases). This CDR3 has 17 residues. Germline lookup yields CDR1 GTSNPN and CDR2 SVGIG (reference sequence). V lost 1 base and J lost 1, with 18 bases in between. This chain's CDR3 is CAWSARQKRRGTDTQYF. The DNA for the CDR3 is TGTGCCTGGAGTGCAAGACAGAAACGGAGAGGCACAGATACGCAGTATTTT.